Listed below are T cell receptor beta chains from one sample, sequenced in a study of OX40 agonist ivuxolimab in advanced cancers. Clones were sequenced by immunoSEQ multiplex PCR, and TCRdb holds only the in-frame ones, with some missing. Among about 90,000 clones listed, 75% to 90% were seen once. The specimen was CD4+ or CD8+ T cells sorted from blood, collected in a trial of the OX40 agonist ivuxolimab. These receptors all come from an adult with an advanced solid tumor such as melanoma, head and neck, liver or kidney cancer. CDR3s include the opening cysteine and the closing phenylalanine or tryptophan. The D gene is left open where the match is weak. Clone size, where shown, is once, few, many, or a class for clones that have expanded.

j_call	d_call	v_call	clone_size	cdr3_aa	cdr3_nt
TRBJ2-2	-	TRBV2	once	CASSELGSGGELFF	TGTGCCAGCAGTGAACTCGGGTCGGGCGGGGAGCTGTTTTTT
TRBJ2-5	TRBD2	TRBV9	-	CASTAGSGHQETQYF	TGTGCCAGCACCGCGGGTAGCGGGCACCAAGAGACCCAGTACTTC
TRBJ2-1	TRBD2	TRBV29-1	-	CSVGGASGRVYNEQFF	TGCAGCGTTGGTGGGGCTAGCGGGAGGGTGTACAATGAGCAGTTCTTC
TRBJ1-6	-	TRBV29-1	once	CSVEGLLENSPLHF	TGCAGCGTTGAAGGCCTCCTGGAGAATTCACCCCTCCACTTT
TRBJ2-2	TRBD2	TRBV4-3	-	CASSRGLAATGELFF	TGCGCCAGCAGCCGAGGACTAGCGGCGACCGGGGAGCTGTTTTTT
TRBJ2-1	-	TRBV27	-	CASSLLVERASSYNEQFF	TGTGCCAGCAGTTTACTCGTAGAGCGGGCCAGCTCCTACAATGAGCAGTTCTTC
TRBJ2-2	-	TRBV5-6	-	CASRNWGAGELFF	TGTGCCAGCAGGAATTGGGGGGCCGGGGAGCTGTTTTTT
TRBJ1-1	-	TRBV6-1	-	CASSTRGHTEAFF	TGTGCCAGCAGTACTCGCGGACACACTGAAGCTTTCTTT
TRBJ1-3	-	TRBV19	few	CASSILEAGNTIYF	TGTGCCAGTAGTATCTTGGAGGCTGGAAACACCATATATTTT
TRBJ2-5	TRBD1	TRBV6-5	-	CASSYSFDRGSKTQYF	TGTGCCAGCAGTTACTCCTTCGACAGGGGCTCGAAGACCCAGTACTTC
TRBJ1-5	-	TRBV21-1	once	CATRGGNQPQHF	TGTGCCACCCGGGGGGGCAATCAGCCCCAGCATTTT
TRBJ2-2	TRBD1	TRBV5-5	-	CASSRTGGIGELFF	TGTGCCAGCAGCCGGACAGGAGGTATCGGGGAGCTGTTTTTT
TRBJ2-7	-	TRBV29-1	-	CSVENLRREQYF	TGCAGCGTTGAAAACCTGAGGCGGGAGCAGTACTTC
TRBJ1-2	-	TRBV7-9	few	CASSPPLTLPGYTF	TGTGCCAGCAGCCCCCCGCTAACGCTCCCTGGCTACACCTTC
TRBJ2-7	TRBD2	TRBV27	-	CASSRTSGRVYEQYF	TGTGCCAGCAGTCGAACTAGCGGGAGGGTGTACGAGCAGTACTTC
TRBJ2-7	TRBD2	TRBV13	-	CASSLVPSAGAYEQYF	TGTGCCAGCAGCTTAGTCCCCTCAGCGGGAGCCTACGAGCAGTACTTC
TRBJ2-7	-	TRBV9	once	CASSVGMTGTYEQYF	TGTGCCAGCAGCGTAGGCATGACAGGCACCTACGAGCAGTACTTC
TRBJ2-7	-	TRBV10-1	-	CASSPGPTYEQYF	TGCGCCAGCAGCCCGGGACCAACCTACGAGCAGTACTTC
TRBJ1-6	-	TRBV7-3	-	CASSLMSGANSPLHF	TGTGCCAGCAGCTTAATGTCTGGGGCGAATTCACCCCTCCACTTT
TRBJ2-7	TRBD1	TRBV5-5	-	CASSPDRGRNEQYF	TGTGCCAGCAGCCCCGACAGGGGGAGAAACGAGCAGTACTTC
TRBJ2-3	TRBD1	TRBV30	-	CAWSSGRGPDTQYF	TGTGCCTGGAGTTCGGGCAGGGGGCCAGATACGCAGTATTTT
TRBJ2-3	-	TRBV5-3	-	CARKETDTQYF	TGTGCCAGAAAAGAGACAGATACGCAGTATTTT
TRBJ2-7	-	TRBV5-4	-	CASSPTGTKTYEQYF	TGTGCCAGCAGCCCAACCGGGACAAAAACCTACGAGCAGTACTTC
TRBJ2-1	TRBD2	TRBV29-1	-	CSVEASGPIGGEQFF	TGCAGCGTGGAGGCTAGCGGGCCAATCGGGGGTGAGCAGTTCTTC
TRBJ2-7	TRBD1	TRBV2	-	CASSGDRGQTYEQYF	TGTGCCAGCAGTGGAGACAGGGGGCAGACCTACGAGCAGTACTTC
TRBJ2-1	TRBD2	TRBV5-6	-	CASRFWGLALDEQFF	TGTGCCAGCAGATTTTGGGGACTAGCCCTGGATGAGCAGTTCTTC
TRBJ2-7	-	TRBV19	-	CASSIVAGSSSYEQYF	TGTGCCAGTAGTATAGTAGCAGGCTCCTCTTCCTACGAGCAGTACTTC
TRBJ2-6	TRBD2	TRBV2	-	CASSPLAGGANVLTF	TGTGCCAGCAGTCCCCTAGCGGGAGGGGCCAACGTCCTGACTTTC
TRBJ2-7	-	TRBV2	-	CASRADGSYEQYF	TGTGCCAGCAGGGCGGACGGATCCTACGAGCAGTACTTC
TRBJ2-1	-	TRBV9	-	CASSGHGGRGDLNNEQFF	TGTGCCAGCAGCGGGCACGGGGGACGGGGAGACTTAAACAATGAGCAGTTCTTC
TRBJ1-2	TRBD1	TRBV5-1	-	CASSYTGVGYGYTF	TGCGCCAGCAGCTATACAGGGGTGGGCTATGGCTACACCTTC
TRBJ1-4	TRBD1	TRBV7-9	-	CASSAGTGNEKLFF	TGTGCCAGCAGCGCCGGGACAGGGAATGAAAAACTGTTTTTT
TRBJ2-1	TRBD2	TRBV5-4	-	CASSPNSGIYNEQFF	TGTGCCAGCAGCCCAAACAGCGGGATCTACAATGAGCAGTTCTTC
TRBJ2-7	TRBD2	TRBV9	once	CASSVGTSVTYEQYF	TGTGCCAGCAGCGTAGGGACTAGCGTTACCTACGAGCAGTACTTC
TRBJ2-7	-	TRBV27	-	CASSFMGTDSYEQYF	TGTGCCAGCAGTTTTATGGGGACTGACTCCTACGAGCAGTACTTC
TRBJ1-6	-	TRBV5-6	-	CAAGAGVGSPLHF	TGTGCCGCAGGGGCAGGGGTAGGTTCACCCCTCCACTTT
TRBJ2-3	TRBD2	TRBV10-3	-	CATTGGLATDTQYF	TGTGCCACCACAGGGGGACTAGCGACAGATACGCAGTATTTT
TRBJ2-3	TRBD1	TRBV5-8	once	CASSPMTGSAQYF	TGTGCCAGCAGCCCGATGACAGGGTCGGCGCAGTATTTT
TRBJ2-7	-	TRBV4-1	once	CASSQEQQQLNYEQYF	TGCGCCAGCAGCCAAGAACAACAACAGCTCAACTACGAGCAGTACTTC
TRBJ2-7	-	TRBV6-5	-	CASSYSAGSPYEQYF	TGTGCCAGCAGTTACTCGGCAGGGTCCCCCTACGAGCAGTACTTC